This T cell receptor beta chain was profiled in a study of blood T cell repertoires in COVID-19. Libraries were prepared by immunoSEQ multiplex PCR; TCRdb keeps only in-frame clonotypes and omits some of them. Of fewer than 350,000 clones detected, less than 85% appear once; the ten largest clones hold around 1.8%. The V gene end was trimmed by 4 bases and the J gene end by 5 bases; junction bases not matched to a gene: 8. Germline V CDR1 and CDR2: SGHDT, YYEEEE. The CDR3 is 15 amino acids. This clone has only one observation. The sequence came from a woman in her thirties who had been exposed to COVID-19. The sample was PBMCs or T cells enriched from blood (not recorded which). The chain has TRBV5-6 and TRBJ1-5; TRBD1 aligns across 8 bases. CDR3 coding DNA: TGTGCCAGCAGCGGGGGGACAGGTCCTTATCAGCCCCAGCATTTT. Translating gives CASSGGTGPYQPQHF. Looking up the rest from reference TRBV5-6 and TRBJ1-5 gives the full variable domain: DAGVTQSPTHLIKTRGQQVTLRCSPKSGHDTVSWYQQALGQGPQFIFQYYEEEERQRGNFPDRFSGHQFPNYSSELNVNALLLGDSALYLCASSGGTGPYQPQHFGDGTRLSIL.